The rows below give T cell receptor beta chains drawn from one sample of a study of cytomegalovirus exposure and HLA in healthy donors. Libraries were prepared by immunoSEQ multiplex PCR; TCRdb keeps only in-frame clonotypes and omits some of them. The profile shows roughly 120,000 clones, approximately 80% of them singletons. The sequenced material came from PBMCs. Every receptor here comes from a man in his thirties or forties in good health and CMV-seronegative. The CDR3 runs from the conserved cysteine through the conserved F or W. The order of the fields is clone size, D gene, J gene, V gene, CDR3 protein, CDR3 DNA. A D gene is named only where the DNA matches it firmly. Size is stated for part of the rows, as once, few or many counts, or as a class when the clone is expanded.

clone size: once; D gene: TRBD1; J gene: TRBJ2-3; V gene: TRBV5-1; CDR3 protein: CASSPGTALTDTQYF; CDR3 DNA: TGCGCCAGCAGCCCCGGGACAGCACTCACAGATACGCAGTATTTT
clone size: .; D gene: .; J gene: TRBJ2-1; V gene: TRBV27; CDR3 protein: CASSSSPSSYNEQFF; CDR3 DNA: TGTGCCAGCAGTTCCTCCCCGAGCTCCTACAATGAGCAGTTCTTC
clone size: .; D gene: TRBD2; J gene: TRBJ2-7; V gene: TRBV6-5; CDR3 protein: CASRRLAGDTYEQYF; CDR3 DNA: TGTGCCAGCAGACGACTAGCGGGAGACACCTACGAGCAGTACTTC
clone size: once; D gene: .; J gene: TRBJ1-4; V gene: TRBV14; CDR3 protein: CASSAEVGSSEKLFF; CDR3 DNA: TGTGCCAGCAGCGCCGAAGTGGGGAGCAGTGAAAAACTGTTTTTT
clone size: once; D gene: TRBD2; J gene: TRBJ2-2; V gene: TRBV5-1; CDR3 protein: CASSLAVLAGGPTGELFF; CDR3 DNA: TGCGCCAGCAGCTTGGCCGTCCTAGCGGGAGGGCCGACCGGGGAGCTGTTTTTT
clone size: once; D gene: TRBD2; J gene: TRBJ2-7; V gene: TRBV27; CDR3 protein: CASSLGTNYEQYF; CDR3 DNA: TGTGCCAGCAGTCTCGGGACTAACTACGAGCAGTACTTC
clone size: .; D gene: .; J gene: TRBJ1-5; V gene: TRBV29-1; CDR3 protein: CSAKALGADQPQHF; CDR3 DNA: TGCAGCGCCAAGGCCCTGGGGGCCGATCAGCCCCAGCATTTT
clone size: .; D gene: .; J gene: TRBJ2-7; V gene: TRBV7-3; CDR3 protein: CASSLNGGETYEQYF; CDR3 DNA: TGTGCCAGCAGCTTAAATGGCGGGGAGACCTACGAGCAGTACTTC
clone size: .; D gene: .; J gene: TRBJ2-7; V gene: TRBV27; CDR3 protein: CASSSGGGEQYF; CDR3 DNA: TGTGCCAGCAGTTCCGGGGGAGGCGAGCAGTACTTC
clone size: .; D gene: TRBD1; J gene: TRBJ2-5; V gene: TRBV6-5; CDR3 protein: CASSYTGQGGTQYF; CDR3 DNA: TGTGCCAGCAGTTATACCGGACAGGGGGGGACCCAGTACTTC
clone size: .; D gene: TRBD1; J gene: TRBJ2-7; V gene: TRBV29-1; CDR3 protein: CSVEVGTGSYGQYF; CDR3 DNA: TGCAGCGTTGAAGTGGGGACAGGGTCTTACGGGCAGTACTTC
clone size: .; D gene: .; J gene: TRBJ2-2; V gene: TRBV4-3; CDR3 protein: CASSQNPTETGELFF; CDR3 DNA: TGCGCCAGCAGCCAAAACCCGACAGAGACCGGGGAGCTGTTTTTT
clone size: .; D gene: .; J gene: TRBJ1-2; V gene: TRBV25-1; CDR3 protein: CASSEAAPGAGYGYPF; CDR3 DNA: TGTGCCAGCAGTGAAGCCGCCCCAGGGGCAGGGTATGGCTACCCCTTC
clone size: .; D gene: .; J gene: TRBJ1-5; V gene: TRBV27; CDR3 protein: CASSLTHPQGTNQPQHF; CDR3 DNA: TGTGCCAGCAGTTTAACCCACCCTCAGGGTACCAATCAGCCCCAGCATTTT
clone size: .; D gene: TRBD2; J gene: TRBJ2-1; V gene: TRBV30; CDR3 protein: CAWSMLAGAGGEQFF; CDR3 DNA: TGTGCCTGGAGTATGCTAGCGGGGGCTGGTGGTGAGCAGTTCTTC
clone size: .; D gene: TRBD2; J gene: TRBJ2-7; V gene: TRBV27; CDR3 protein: CASTKSGGSSYEQYF; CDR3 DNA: TGTGCCAGCACCAAATCGGGAGGCAGCTCCTACGAGCAGTACTTC
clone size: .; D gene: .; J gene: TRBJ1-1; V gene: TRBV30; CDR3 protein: CAWSRPGDTEAFF; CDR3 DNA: TGTGCCTGGAGTCGCCCAGGGGACACTGAAGCTTTCTTT
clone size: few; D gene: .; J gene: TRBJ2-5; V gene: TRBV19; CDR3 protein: CASTRDNGETQYF; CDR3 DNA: TGTGCCAGTACCCGGGACAACGGGGAGACCCAGTACTTC
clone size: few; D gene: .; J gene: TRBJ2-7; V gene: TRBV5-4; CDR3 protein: CASSRQNYEQYF; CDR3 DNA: TGTGCCAGCAGCCGACAGAACTACGAGCAGTACTTC
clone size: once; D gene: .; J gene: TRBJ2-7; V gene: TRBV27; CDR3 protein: CASSFSRGYEQYF; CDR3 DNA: TGTGCCAGCAGTTTTAGCCGGGGCTACGAGCAGTACTTC
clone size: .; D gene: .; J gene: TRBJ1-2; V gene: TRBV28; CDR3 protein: CASSLTLRGGSYGYTF; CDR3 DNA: TGTGCCAGCAGTTTAACACTTCGGGGGGGATCCTATGGCTACACCTTC
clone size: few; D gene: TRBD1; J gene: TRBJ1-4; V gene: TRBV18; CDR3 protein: CASSRPGQGACNEKLFF; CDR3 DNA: TGTGCCAGCTCACGACCGGGACAGGGGGCTTGTAATGAAAAACTGTTTTTT
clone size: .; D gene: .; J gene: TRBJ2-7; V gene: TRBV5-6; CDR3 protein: CASSYRGGTYEQYF; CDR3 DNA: TGTGCCAGCAGCTATAGGGGAGGCACCTACGAGCAGTACTTC
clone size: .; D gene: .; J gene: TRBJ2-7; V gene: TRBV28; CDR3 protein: CASSFRGLKTYEQYF; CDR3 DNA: TGTGCCAGCAGTTTCAGGGGTCTAAAGACCTACGAGCAGTACTTC
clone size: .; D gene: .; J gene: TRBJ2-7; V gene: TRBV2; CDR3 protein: CASFRDSSSYEQYF; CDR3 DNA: TGTGCCAGCTTCCGGGACTCGAGCTCCTACGAGCAGTACTTC